This T cell receptor beta chain was sequenced in a study of cytomegalovirus exposure and HLA in healthy donors (dated by TCRdb to about 2017). Context from the whole study: According to an earlier analysis of 550 to 750 of the donors, roughly 180 million T cells yielded 120 million or so unique TCR beta sequences and about 300 Gb of sequence data. An early release covering 500 to 750 HLA-typed donors comprised about 300 gigabases of sequencing data and approximately 80 million unique TCR sequences. The genetic ancestry cluster associated with self-reported Caucasian donors included around 76% of the approximately 430 genotyped donors. The study aimed to test whether cataloging public T cell receptors could reveal signatures of past pathogen exposure. The T cell repertoires of around 670 subjects were profiled by immunosequencing and related to cytomegalovirus serostatus. A separate validation cohort of roughly 130 different subjects was used in addition to the 666-subject first cohort. To predict cytomegalovirus infection status, the study combined high-throughput TCR immunosequencing, statistical association of individual TCRs with disease status, and machine learning. To study patterns of TCR occurrence, a later analysis re-analyzed previously published TCR beta repertoires from 550 to 800 donors and added high-resolution HLA genotyping. Rather than using new phenotypic data, the later analysis identified candidate immune exposures from TCR beta sequences and from how often those sequences occurred across donors. An earlier analysis of roughly 600 of the donors used high-throughput TCR beta sequencing to judge whether each TCR beta V gene segment behaved as functional or pseudogenic. Alongside the repertoire data, information on donor age, sex, ethnicity and CMV serostatus was compiled. In a later genetic analysis, genome-wide SNP genotypes for about 65% of the roughly 700 donors were used, and that subset was treated as a discovery cohort. All discovery cohort repertoires had been generated on a single sequencing platform. HLA typing included class I and class II loci at four-digit resolution. Typing coverage varied by locus: roughly 629-630 donors for A, B, C, DRB1 and DQB1; approximately 560 for DQA1; more than 600 for DPA1; roughly 450 for DPB1. Roughly five DR-DQ haplotypes were handled as single units for association and clustering because linkage in the cohort was strong. Across roughly 420 genotyped donors of the cohort, an average of approximately 240,000 unique TCR beta nucleotide sequences per donor were sequenced, and roughly 18% of those sequences were non-productive.

Overall study results and their limits: In a later analysis, several top co-occurrence clusters were reported to appear linked to parvovirus B19, influenza, CMV and Epstein-Barr virus. At a false discovery rate of 0.05, a later analysis linked 15,000 to 20,000 TCR beta sequences to specific HLA alleles. When HLA alleles, especially DR and DQ, strongly co-occurred, attributing TCR associations to individual alleles was difficult. Roughly uniform sequencing depth across donors was assumed in presence/absence analyses, although this assumption may not hold. The classifier was reported to diagnose cytomegalovirus status with high specificity and sensitivity in both the original and validation cohorts. The study gave a list of 150 to 200 TCR beta chains associated with cytomegalovirus. The authors suggested that the approach could potentially be generalized to other disease states and immunological phenotypes. Only TCR beta chains were sequenced in this cohort, and the absence of alpha or paired-chain data limited detectable features. Most TCR sequences were seen in very few donors, while some public TCRs were found in many individuals. In a later genetic analysis, fewer N-insertions in productive TCRs were reported among donors in an Asian-associated ancestry cluster than the roughly 700-donor mean. According to a later analysis, most CMV-associated TCR beta chains appeared to be HLA-restricted, and the HLA associations seemed to be driven largely by CMV exposure. V-gene and J-gene trimming of TCR beta chains was associated with a missense DCLRE1C variant in a later genetic analysis, and the association was replicated in an independent cohort. Linkage disequilibrium might explain the correlated functional status among segregating V segments, but an unknown experimental factor could not be excluded. For the cohort, immune exposure information was limited to CMV serostatus. Because counts were too low, roughly 17 rarely observed V segments, including chromosome 9 orphons, were left out of the earlier analysis of 500 to 650 of the donors. Broadly in line with IMGT annotations, most TCR beta V segments showed up in productive rearrangements about 90% or about 30% of the time in an earlier analysis of 450 to 600 of the donors. A further reported finding was that TCR beta sequences accurately predicted the HLA-A and HLA-B alleles for most subjects in the first cohort. A group of highly shared sequence variants was considered likely to be a technical artifact of the sequencing pipeline. In a later analysis, HLA-associated TCR beta chains showed more clonal expansion and lower generation probabilities than non-associated chains that were equally common. Some IMGT-functional V segments, including TRBV6-2 and TRBV6-3, could not be told apart with the 87-base-pair reads, so those segments were excluded. According to a later analysis, TCR association rates differed among HLA loci, with DRB1 alleles showing the most associated TCRs and HLA-C alleles showing the fewest. A few of the identified cytomegalovirus-associated TCR beta chains were confirmed in vitro to be specific for cytomegalovirus antigens. HLA typing was unavailable for some donors at each locus, so association tests used only the typed subset.

As concerns this clone: There is no known antigen for this receptor. Base-call qualities are not available, and no considerably larger clone is one nucleotide away.

The germline V gene (reference sequence) supplies CDR1 LNHDA and CDR2 SQIVND. V has 2 bases trimmed and J has 5 bases trimmed; junction bases matching no gene number 3. Taken from cysteine to phenylalanine, the CDR3 has 14 residues. Just the 42-base CDR3 DNA is kept, in frame starting at base 1. The cohort comprised 710 or so healthy bone marrow donors. Cohort members were all nominally healthy when sampled, although unrecorded immune exposures were likely present. The donor tested CMV seropositive and was one of the 289 seropositive cohort members. A peripheral blood sample was provided by each donor, and peripheral blood mononuclear cells were used for TCR beta sequencing. The Qiagen DNeasy Blood Extraction Kit was used to extract genomic DNA from the blood cell samples. Libraries were constructed by the immunoSEQ multiplex PCR assay. For the multiplex PCR, a mixture combining 60 forward primers for TCR Vbeta segments and 13 reverse primers for TCR Jbeta segments was used. The CDR3 region of rearranged TCR beta genes was amplified from genomic DNA by a multiplex PCR assay. On the Illumina HiSeq System, the amplified TCR beta libraries were sequenced as 87-base-pair reads. Per the authors' processing: In a later analysis, tens of millions of unique TCR beta chains were counted across the 500 to 700 repertoires, and roughly 11 million of these chains were shared by at least two donors. To remove PCR and sequencing errors, raw reads were error-corrected and collapsed into unique sequences using a nearest-neighbor algorithm that merged closely related sequences. Alignment of CDR3 sequences to IMGT reference sequences was used to assign V, D and J gene segments. Each retained sequence needed at least a six-nucleotide match to both a V gene segment and a J gene segment. A rearrangement was called productive if the CDR3 had no stop codons and remained in frame with V and J, and every other rearrangement was called non-productive. Following IMGT convention, CDR3 was defined as the stretch from the second conserved V-encoded cysteine up to the conserved J-encoded phenylalanine. The earlier analysis of a few hundred of the donors excluded sequences that lacked an unambiguous match to a single V gene segment. An earlier analysis of several hundred of the donors called V segments functional above 56.7% productive rearrangements and segregating when the between-donor standard deviation exceeded 5%. A statistical classification framework was built to diagnose cytomegalovirus status from the catalog of TCR beta chain sequences. A later analysis assigned V and J genes by comparing TCR nucleotide sequences with IMGT/GENE-DB human TR gene sequences. The TCRdist pipeline was used in a later analysis to assign CDR3 sequences and most-parsimonious VDJ recombination scenarios. In a later analysis, each TCR beta chain was defined by its CDR3 amino acid sequence together with its V-gene family, and reads lacking a unique V-gene family were excluded. As a way to deal with suspected cross-contamination and a sequencing artifact, a later analysis dropped 640 or so nucleotide sequences that were highly shared and had low generation probability. In a later analysis, a clonal expansion index was calculated for each public chain from normalized within-repertoire ranks of inferred template counts. In a later analysis, generation probabilities were computed using a VDJ recombination model fitted to out-of-frame rearrangements, and the results were checked against IGoR. In a later analysis, hypergeometric tests were used to score TCR-TCR, TCR-HLA and TCR-CMV co-occurrence, with a repertoire-size bias correction applied to TCR pairs. A later analysis estimated false discovery rates by permuting HLA or CMV assignments 20 times. A later analysis grouped co-occurring TCRs with DBSCAN, adding TCRdist sequence similarity when clustering within HLA-allele-positive subsets. Repertoires with fewer than 30,000 or more than 120,000 public chains were left out of co-occurrence clustering, as were a handful of repertoires with anomalous nucleotide sharing. TCRdb re-hosts the immuneACCESS table, in-frame sequences only. Its copies lack some clones; in the studies checked, an unresolved V gene accounts for under half of them, and the cause for the rest is not known. V, J and clone size are those of that table, while D and trimming were read from the DNA. This sample comprises around 120,000 clones, 55% to 65% of them detected only once. The biggest ten clones account for 9% to 10% of the sample.

Sequenced material: PBMCs. The receptor was derived from a man aged 35-49 years in good health and CMV-seropositive. The V and J genes are TRBV19 and TRBJ1-5, with 7 central nucleotides matching TRBD1. The DNA is TGTGCCAGTAGTATATTGGGGACAGATCAGCCCCAGCATTTT. The resulting protein is CASSILGTDQPQHF.